Given below is one T cell receptor beta chain in context. The antigen it binds to is not known. No base-level quality is on record; no much larger clone is a single base apart. The source of the sample is a study of PD-1 blockade in classical Hodgkin lymphoma (dated by TCRdb to 2018 to 2021). About the study as a whole: Nivolumab dosing was 3 mg/kg intravenously every 2 weeks, continuing until either disease progression or unacceptable toxicity. The study used CyTOF and TCR beta sequencing to define a peripheral blood immune signature of response to PD-1 blockade in classical Hodgkin lymphoma.

The CDR3 measures 12 amino acids from cysteine to phenylalanine. Only the CDR3 portion is preserved as DNA: 36 bases, with reading frame beginning at the first base. Per the germline V gene (reference sequence), SEHNR is the CDR1 and FQNEAQ is the CDR2. V gives up 1 base and J gives up 7 bases, and the segment between their germline ends measures 8 bases. Genomic DNA was extracted with the Qiagen DNeasy kit from unsorted PBMCs and from negatively selected CD4+ and CD8+ fractions. Amplification of TCR beta CDR3 regions was done by immunoSEQ multiplex PCR with primers that anneal to V and J segments. Amplification bias was minimized using a synthetic immune receptor repertoire, and residual bias was removed computationally after sequencing. The authors' analysis ran thus. Custom Python scripts were used to quantify repertoire diversity as the Shannon entropy index. Unsorted, CD4+ and CD8+ repertoires were analyzed separately, except in combined analyses where CD4+ and CD8+ sequences were merged in silico. Clonal expansion was defined as a frequency increase of at least 2-fold after treatment compared with C1D1, and clones undetected at baseline were assigned a pseudocount of 0.5. Singleton clones were defined as clones with 0 or 1 copy at C1D1, and non-singleton clones were defined as clones with 2 or more copies. Clones expanded in unsorted samples were assigned a CD4+, CD8+ or unknown annotation through matching of protein sequences in sorted samples from the same patient. Wilcoxon tests on paired samples were used to test changes in diversity from C1D1 to C4D1. Imported from immuneACCESS, the table was reduced by TCRdb to in-frame sequences with V and J called. These copies leave out some clones; in studies compared against another copy, an unresolved V gene accounts for under half, and the cause of the remainder is not known. Clone size and V and J calls were adopted from that table, with D and trimming inferred from the DNA. The table for this sample lists 98,000 or so clones; about nine tenths of them were counted only once. The ten top clones hold 15% to 20% of the sample.

What the time point label conveys for this sample: cycle 2 day 1 (C2D1) of nivolumab. Relapse after autologous stem cell transplantation had occurred in all trial patients, and cohorts A, B and C were distinguished by prior brentuximab vedotin exposure. A total of approximately 51 patients with relapsed/refractory classical Hodgkin lymphoma made up the trial cohort, and each patient's best overall response was complete response, partial response or progressive disease. In the multi-cohort phase II CheckMate 205 trial, trial patients received single-agent nivolumab. Best overall response was determined by an independent review committee according to the 2007 International Working Group response criteria. Trial PBMCs were collected immediately before nivolumab initiation (C1D1) and during therapy at cycle 2 day 1 and cycle 4 day 1. Peripheral blood was collected in 8 mL Vacutainer Cell Preparation Tubes, from which PBMCs were isolated by centrifugation and then cryopreserved.

Broad study findings and their caveats: The study was restricted to a single clinical trial cohort, and the causes of repertoire differences, possibly disease activity or prior therapy, were left undefined. Baseline TCR diversity was reported as lower in newly diagnosed patients than in healthy donors, and lower still in relapsed/refractory patients. Patients starting nivolumab less than 1 year after ASCT had lower diversity and were excluded from later analyses to avoid confounding by immune reconstitution. Trial patients achieving complete response had baseline diversity similar to newly diagnosed patients, whereas partial responders and progressors had significantly lower diversity. By C4D1, a significant rise was seen in CD4+ TCR diversity but not in CD8+ TCR diversity (p=0.0027 vs p=0.16), and the rise was most apparent among complete responders (p=0.02).

Material: peripheral blood mononuclear cells (PBMCs), obtained before the second cycle of nivolumab. The sequence came from a human donor with classical Hodgkin lymphoma. The chain links TRBV7-9 with TRBJ2-7; confidence is insufficient to name the D gene. The base sequence is TGTGCCAGCAGCTTAGAAGTCGGAGAGCAGTACTTC. This codes for CASSLEVGEQYF.